This T cell receptor (beta chain) was captured in a study of shared clonotypes between healthy human individuals. Study overall: Researchers drew samples from a couple of women and a few men aged 18 to 49.

CDR3 length: 18 amino acids. Germline CDR1 KGHSH, CDR2 LQKENI. The V gene lost 1 base and the J gene lost 0 bases, with 16 bases spanning the gap. The data were produced by immunoSEQ multiplex PCR, yet TCRdb's version contains in-frame clones alone and is incomplete. The table shows 2,500,000 or so clones, with around 92% occurring only once. This rearrangement joins TRBV18 to TRBJ1-5, with TRBD1 as a possible D gene (6 bases). The sample taken for sequencing was naive CD4+ T cells from PBMCs. Subset described: CD45RA+ positively selected. The TCR sequence derives from a man younger than 35 in good health. Some clones in this sample may be carry-over from other donors' samples. CDR3 amino acids: CASSPRGRGSYSNQPQHF. CDR3 coding DNA: TGTGCCAGCTCACCACGCGGCAGGGGCTCGTATAGCAATCAGCCCCAGCATTTT.